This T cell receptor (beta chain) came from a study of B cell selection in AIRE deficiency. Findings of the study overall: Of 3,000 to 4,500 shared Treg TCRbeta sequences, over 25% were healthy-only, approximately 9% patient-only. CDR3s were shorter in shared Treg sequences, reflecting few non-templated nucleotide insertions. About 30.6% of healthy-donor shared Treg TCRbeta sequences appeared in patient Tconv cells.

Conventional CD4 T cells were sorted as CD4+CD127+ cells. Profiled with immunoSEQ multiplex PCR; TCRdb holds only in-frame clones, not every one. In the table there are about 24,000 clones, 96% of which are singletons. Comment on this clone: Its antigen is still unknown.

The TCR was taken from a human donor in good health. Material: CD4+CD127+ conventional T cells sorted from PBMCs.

CDR3 in amino acids: CASSQIQGARVVNEKLFF. The DNA of the CDR3 is TGCGCCAGCAGCCAAATTCAGGGGGCGCGGGTAGTTAATGAAAAACTGTTTTTT. J is TRBJ1-4 and V is TRBV4-1; 8 bases line up with TRBD1. The V gene end was trimmed by 2 bases and the J gene end by 4 bases; junction bases not matched to a gene: 12. From germline, CDR1 is MGHRA and CDR2 YSYEKL. The length of the CDR3 is 18 residues.